This TCR beta chain was obtained from a study of shared clonotypes between healthy human individuals. About the research overall: Three plates were used per donor for CD4 naive, three for CD4 memory, two for CD8 naive and one for CD8 memory. Findings and limits, study-wide: Only a few donors were included, so the genetic and exposure-history diversity represented was limited. Tissue TCR repertoires likely differ from these blood-only repertoires.

Researchers partitioned CD4+ cells into CD45RA+ naive and CD45RA-negative memory subsets. The trim removed 2 bases at V and 9 bases at J, leaving 4 bases unmatched. CDR3 length: 14 residues. The germline gives CDR1 SEHNR, CDR2 FQNEAQ (reference sequence). This clone was seen just once. The antigen remains undetermined. The repertoire was sequenced with immunoSEQ multiplex PCR; TCRdb's copy has only in-frame clones and lacks some. The sample gives hundreds of thousands of clones, around 74% of which show up once; over 9% is in the top ten. This TCR came from a man in his thirties or forties in good health. V is TRBV7-9 and J is TRBJ2-1, with TRBD2 matching over 10 bases. Sequencing input: memory CD4+ T cells sorted from blood. Described subset: CD45RA-negative fraction. CDR3 protein: CASSLPPSGGEQFF. The CDR3, as DNA: TGTGCCAGCAGCTTACCCCCTAGCGGGGGTGAGCAGTTCTTC.